The clone carrying this TCR beta chain was seen more than once but under ten times. This entry is derived from a study of blood T cell repertoires in COVID-19. Study processing details: The assay estimated nucleated cells by amplifying reference gene primers. Here immunoSEQ multiplex PCR was the method, and the copy in TCRdb shows in-frame clones only, minus some. V, J and clone size were drawn from that table, and D and trimming were deduced from the DNA. The sample records fewer than 110,000 clones, more than 70% being singletons. The CDR3 has 15 residues. Trimming removed 5 bases at V and 5 bases at J, with 16 bases between. Germline values: CDR1 SGHAT, CDR2 FQNNGV.

The sequenced sample was peripheral blood. This TCR was sampled from a woman aged 80 or over in a cohort sampled during active COVID-19. V is TRBV11-2 and J is TRBJ2-1; D is possibly TRBD2 (7 bases). The CDR3 loop is CASSPRRGLDNEQFF. For the CDR3, the DNA is TGTGCCAGCAGCCCAAGGCGGGGGCTGGACAATGAGCAGTTCTTC.